This TCR beta chain is drawn from a study of T-cell reconstitution after alpha-beta-depleted transplantation in children (dated by TCRdb to between 2015 and 2016). Study-wide context: The study quantitatively tracked T-cell immune reconstitution after TCRalphabeta/CD19-depleted allogeneic hematopoietic cell transplantation in children using TCR repertoire profiling.

This clonotype was detected ten times or more. Its specific antigen is unknown. Base qualities are not recorded, but no much larger clone differs from it by a single base. The germline V gene gives CDR1 as SQVTM and CDR2 as ANQGSEA. V is shortened by 6 bases, J by 1 base, and the region joining them spans 13 bases. From the cysteine through the phenylalanine, the CDR3 covers 13 amino acids. Left in the record is the CDR3 DNA by itself, 39 bases read in frame from the first base. Library generation was performed with PCR. Sequencing was performed on an Illumina HiSeq 2500. TCR libraries were prepared with molecular barcoding, using unique molecular identifiers to normalize TCRbeta repertoire quantification. The public reads were reanalyzed by TCRdb: fastp trimming at Q25, MiXCR alignment, in-frame beta chains only. Rows with one shared CDR3 protein collapse into an entry with the most common genes and DNA. This sample holds hundreds of thousands of distinct CDR3 sequences; approximately 15% were observed only once. About 1.1% of the sample belongs to the ten largest clones.

Sequenced material: PBMCs from the stem cell graft donor, taken from the stem cell graft. The receptor chain draws on TRBV29-1 and TRBJ2-7; no D gene is confidently identified. This sequence was found in a human donor who donated a stem cell graft to a child with acute myeloid leukemia. The CDR3 is CSVGDDGSYEQYF. The bases read TGCAGCGTGGGTGACGATGGATCCTACGAGCAGTACTTC.